The 17 T cell receptor beta chains in this list originate from one sample, sequenced in a study of OX40 agonist ivuxolimab in advanced cancers. The library was produced with the immunoSEQ multiplex PCR assay. Held by TCRdb, this immuneACCESS table contains in-frame sequences only and omits some clones. Under half of the omission traces to an unresolved V gene where checked; the cause of the rest is unknown. The sample table lists about 60,000 clones, approximately 86% of them with a count of one. The biggest ten clones account for approximately 4% of the sample. The sample in question was CD4+ or CD8+ T cells sorted from blood, obtained in a trial of the OX40 agonist ivuxolimab. These receptors were taken from an adult with an advanced solid tumor such as melanoma, head and neck, liver or kidney cancer.

V gene TRBV5-5 combines with J gene TRBJ2-5; possible D gene TRBD2, 5 bases. The CDR3 is 15 amino acids. The germline V gene encodes CDR1 SGHKS and CDR2 YYEKEE (reference sequence). The germline V and J ends were trimmed by 1 base and 3 bases, with 13 bases remaining between them. The CDR3 bases are TGTGCCAGCAGCTTGAGAGTCGGAGGTGAAGAGACCCAGTACTTC. It translates to CASSLRVGGEETQYF.

The chain has TRBV7-2 and TRBJ1-2; D perhaps matches TRBD1 (5 bases). With 5 bases removed from V and 2 bases from J, the gap between germline ends came to 12 bases. This CDR3 is built from 14 residues. Per germline, CDR1 SGHTA and CDR2 FQGNSA. In DNA, the CDR3 is TGTGCCAGCAGCCCATCTGGGGCCAACTATGGCTACACCTTC. Translation gives CASSPSGANYGYTF.

CDR3 DNA: TGCGCCAGCTGGAGCGGGGGCACAGATACGCAGTATTTT. Translating it yields CASWSGGTDTQYF. The V call is TRBV5-1, the J call TRBJ2-3; 7 bases fit TRBD2. The CDR3 contains 13 residues. The J segment lost 1 base and the V segment lost 7 bases, leaving 3 bases of the junction unmatched. Per the germline V gene, CDR1 is SGHRS and CDR2 is YFSETQ.

The rearrangement links TRBV5-1 to TRBJ1-2, with 11 bases matching TRBD1. This CDR3 comprises 16 residues. Germline assignment: CDR1 SGHRS and CDR2 YFSETQ. Germline trimming cut 0 bases from V and 8 bases from J; bases unmatched to any gene: 9. CDR3 in amino acids: CASSLVRWGQGEGYTF. CDR3 DNA: TGCGCCAGCAGCTTGGTCCGTTGGGGACAGGGGGAAGGCTACACCTTC.

CDR3 residues: CASSLFPIKQQGNSPLHF. CDR3 DNA sequence: TGCGCCAGCAGTCTATTCCCAATAAAACAACAGGGAAATTCACCCCTCCACTTT. The chain joins TRBV5-1 to TRBJ1-6, with a possible D match to TRBD1 (6 bases). CDR1 SGHRS and CDR2 YFSETQ come from the germline V gene. The V gene lost 5 bases and the J gene lost 7 bases, with 25 bases spanning the gap. The CDR3 totals 18 residues.

The rearrangement links TRBV6-5 to TRBJ2-5; 7 positions match TRBD2. The J call may be mistaken, given a closer DNA end match to TRBJ2-7. The length of the CDR3 is 15 residues. Germline lookup yields CDR1 MNHEY and CDR2 SVGAGI. The CDR3, as DNA: TGTGCCAGCAAACGCGGGGGATGGAACTCCTACGAGCAGTACTTC. Its translation: CASKRGGWNSYEQYF.

J is TRBJ1-6 and V is TRBV28; TRBD1 matches 8 bases. V lost 6 bases and J lost 14; bases outside the gene matches: 12. The CDR3 is 14 residues long. The germline gives CDR1 MDHEN, CDR2 SYDVKM. The chain's CDR3 is CASSPQGAAFSLHF. In DNA form, the CDR3 reads TGTGCCAGCAGCCCTCAGGGGGCCGCTTTCTCCCTCCACTTT. Drawing the rest from reference TRBV28 and TRBJ1-6, the complete variable domain is DVKVTQSSRYLVKRTGEKVFLECVQDMDHENMFWYRQDPGLGLRLIYFSYDVKMKEKGDIPEGYSVSREKKERFSLILESASTNQTSMYLCASSPQGAAFSLHFGNGTRLTVT.

In its sample, this clone was seen a few times. The CDR3 loop is CSVEAADRWGEKLFF. As DNA, the CDR3 is TGCAGCGTTGAAGCTGCTGACAGGTGGGGGGAAAAACTGTTTTTT. The chain couples TRBV29-1 to TRBJ1-4, with D tentatively TRBD1 (6 bases). Germline CDR1 reads SQVTM; CDR2 reads ANQGSEA. V was pared by 1 base and J by 8 bases, with 17 bases between. This CDR3 region has 15 residues.

V usage is TRBV5-1 and J usage is TRBJ1-2; no clear D. Germline assignment: CDR1 SGHRS and CDR2 YFSETQ. The CDR3 sequence is 13 residues long. Trimming shortened V by 1 base and J by 7 bases, and 11 bases separated the two germline ends. CDR3 amino acids: CASSLSPSSGYTF. The CDR3, as DNA: TGCGCCAGCAGCTTGTCTCCGTCGTCTGGCTACACCTTC.

In its sample, this clone ranks as medium-sized. This chain uses TRBV6-1 with TRBJ1-1; tentative D call: TRBD1 (5 bases). Germline CDR1 MNHNS, CDR2 SASEGT. This CDR3 comprises 13 residues. V lost 4 bases, J lost 0 bases, and 6 bases lay in between. The CDR3 here is CASSVQVNTEAFF. The DNA for the CDR3 is TGTGCCAGCAGTGTACAGGTGAACACTGAAGCTTTCTTT.

This clone was detected only a few times. The chain carries TRBV19 and TRBJ1-2; 8 nucleotides align to TRBD1. Germline trimming cut 5 bases from V and 8 bases from J; bases unmatched to any gene: 7. CDR1 and CDR2 from the germline V gene are LNHDA and SQIVND (reference sequence). This CDR3 region has 13 residues. The CDR3, as DNA: TGTGCCAGTAGTCCGACAGGGGAACGCGGCTACACCTTC. This translates into CASSPTGERGYTF. The variable domain in full, with the rest retrieved from reference TRBV19 and TRBJ1-2, is DGGITQSPKYLFRKEGQNVTLSCEQNLNHDAMYWYRQDPGQGLRLIYYSQIVNDFQKGDIAEGYSVSREKKESFPLTVTSAQKNPTAFYLCASSPTGERGYTFGSGTRLTVV.

The chain joins TRBV4-1 to TRBJ2-2; D remains unclear. This CDR3 contains 13 residues. Germline CDR1 is MGHRA and CDR2 is YSYEKL. The ends were cut back, 4 bases at V and 5 bases at J, with 8 bases in the middle. The CDR3 region has the DNA TGCGCCAGCAGCCCCGAAGGGACCGGGGAGCTGTTTTTT. Residues: CASSPEGTGELFF.

The rearrangement links TRBV11-3 to TRBJ2-3, with 11 bases matching TRBD2. V lost 1 base to trimming and J lost 3 bases; unmatched junction nucleotides: 9. CDR3 length: 18 amino acids. CDR1 is SGHNT and CDR2 is YENEEA in the germline V gene. CDR3 in DNA: TGTGCCAGCAGCTTAGGAGTAGCGGGGGGGCCGGGGACAGATACGCAGTATTTT. Residues: CASSLGVAGGPGTDTQYF.

The sample holds a few counts of this clone. V and J are TRBV7-2 and TRBJ1-5; a possible D gene is TRBD1 (6 bases). Trimming removed 6 bases from V and 3 bases from J, with 12 bases in between. Germline CDR1 reads SGHTA; CDR2 reads FQGNSA. This CDR3 region has 14 residues. CDR3 in amino acids: CASRPGGYNQPQHF. CDR3 nucleotides: TGTGCCAGCAGACCTGGGGGCTACAATCAGCCCCAGCATTTT.

The genes are TRBV9 and TRBJ1-1; tentative D call: TRBD1 (5 bases). Between the trimmed V and J ends, which lost 0 bases and 3 bases, there was a span of 9 bases. Germline loops: CDR1 SGDLS, CDR2 YYNGEE. The CDR3 has 14 residues. CDR3: CASSVELGDTEAFF. The CDR3, as DNA: TGTGCCAGCAGCGTAGAGTTAGGGGACACTGAAGCTTTCTTT. Using reference TRBV9 and TRBJ1-1 for the parts outside the CDR3, the full variable domain is DSGVTQTPKHLITATGQRVTLRCSPRSGDLSVYWYQQSLDQGLQFLIQYYNGEERAKGNILERFSAQQFPDLHSELNLSSLELGDSALYFCASSVELGDTEAFFGQGTRLTVV.

The V gene is TRBV27, the J gene TRBJ2-1; 7 bases match TRBD2. The CDR3 runs 16 residues. CDR1 is MNHEY, CDR2 SMNVEV, per germline (reference sequence). J was trimmed by 0 bases and V by 10 bases; bases with no gene match: 12. CDR3: CATRDYTGGSYNEQFF. In DNA, the CDR3 is TGTGCCACCCGGGACTATACCGGGGGCTCCTACAATGAGCAGTTCTTC.

The chain carries TRBV6-6 and TRBJ1-1; no definite D call. The V gene lost 6 bases and the J gene lost 1 base, with 12 bases spanning the gap. Germline CDR1 and CDR2: MNHNY and SVGAGI (reference sequence). The CDR3 is made up of 14 amino acids. The CDR3: CASSHLDRNTEAFF. The CDR3 DNA is TGTGCCAGCAGCCACTTGGACCGGAACACTGAAGCTTTCTTT.